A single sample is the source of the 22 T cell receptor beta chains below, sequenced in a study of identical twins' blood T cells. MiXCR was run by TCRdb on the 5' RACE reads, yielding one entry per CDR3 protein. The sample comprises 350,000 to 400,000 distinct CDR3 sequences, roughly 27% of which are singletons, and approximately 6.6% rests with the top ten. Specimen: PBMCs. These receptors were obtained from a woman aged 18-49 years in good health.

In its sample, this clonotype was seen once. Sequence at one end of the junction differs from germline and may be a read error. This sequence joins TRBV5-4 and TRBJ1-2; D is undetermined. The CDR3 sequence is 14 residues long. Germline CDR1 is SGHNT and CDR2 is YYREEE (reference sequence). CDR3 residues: CASNLVSQLYGYTF. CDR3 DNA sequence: TGTGCCAGCAACTTGGTATCGCAGCTGTATGGCTACACCTTC.

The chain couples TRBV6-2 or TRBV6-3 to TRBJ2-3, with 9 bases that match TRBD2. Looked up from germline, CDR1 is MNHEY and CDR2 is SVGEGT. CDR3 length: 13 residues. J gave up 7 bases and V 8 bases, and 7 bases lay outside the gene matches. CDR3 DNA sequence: TGTGCCAGCCTCGGCGGGGGGGCGAATACGCAGTATTTT. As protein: CASLGGGANTQYF.

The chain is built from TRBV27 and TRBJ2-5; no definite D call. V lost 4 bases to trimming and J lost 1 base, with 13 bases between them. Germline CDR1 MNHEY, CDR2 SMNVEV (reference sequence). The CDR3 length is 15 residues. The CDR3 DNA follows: TGTGCCAGCAGTTGGCGTTCGGCGACCCAAGAGACCCAGTACTTC. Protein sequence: CASSWRSATQETQYF.

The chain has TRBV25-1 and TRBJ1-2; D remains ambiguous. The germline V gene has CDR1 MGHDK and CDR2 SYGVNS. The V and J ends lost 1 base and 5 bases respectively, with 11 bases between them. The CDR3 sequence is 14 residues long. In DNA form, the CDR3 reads TGTGCCAGCAGTGAATCGGGCCTGGAGTATGGCTACACCTTC. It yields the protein CASSESGLEYGYTF.

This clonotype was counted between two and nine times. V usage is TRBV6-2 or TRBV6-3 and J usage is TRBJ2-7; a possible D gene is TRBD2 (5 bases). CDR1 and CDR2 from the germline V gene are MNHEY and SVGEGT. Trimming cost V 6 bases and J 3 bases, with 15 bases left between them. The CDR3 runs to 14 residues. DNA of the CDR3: TGTGCCAGCAGACATCGACTACGCCTCTACGAGCAGTACTTC. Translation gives CASRHRLRLYEQYF.

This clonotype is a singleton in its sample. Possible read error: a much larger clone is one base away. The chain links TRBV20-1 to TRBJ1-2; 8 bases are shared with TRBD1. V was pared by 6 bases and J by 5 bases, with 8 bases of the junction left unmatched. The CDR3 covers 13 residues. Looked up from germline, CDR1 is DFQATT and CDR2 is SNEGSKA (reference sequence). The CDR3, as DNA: TGCAGTGCCAGGGACAGGAATACATATGGCTACACCTTC. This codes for CSARDRNTYGYTF.

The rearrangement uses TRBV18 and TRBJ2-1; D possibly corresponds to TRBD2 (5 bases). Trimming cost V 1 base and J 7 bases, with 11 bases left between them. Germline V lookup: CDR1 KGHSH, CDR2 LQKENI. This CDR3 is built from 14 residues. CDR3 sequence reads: CASSPQDFINEQFF. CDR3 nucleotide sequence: TGTGCCAGCTCACCACAGGACTTTATAAATGAGCAGTTCTTC.

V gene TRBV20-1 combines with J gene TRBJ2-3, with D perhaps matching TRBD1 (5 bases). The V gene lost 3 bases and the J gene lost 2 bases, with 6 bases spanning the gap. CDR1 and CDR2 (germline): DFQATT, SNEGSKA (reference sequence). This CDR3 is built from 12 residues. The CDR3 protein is CSASRDTDTQYF. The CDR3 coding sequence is TGCAGTGCTAGCAGGGACACAGATACGCAGTATTTT.

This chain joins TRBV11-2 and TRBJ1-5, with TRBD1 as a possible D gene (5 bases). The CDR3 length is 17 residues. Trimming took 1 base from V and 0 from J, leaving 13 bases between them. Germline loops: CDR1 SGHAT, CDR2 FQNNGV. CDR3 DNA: TGTGCCAGCAGCTTAGGACAGCTTATTTATAGCAATCAGCCCCAGCATTTT. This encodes CASSLGQLIYSNQPQHF.

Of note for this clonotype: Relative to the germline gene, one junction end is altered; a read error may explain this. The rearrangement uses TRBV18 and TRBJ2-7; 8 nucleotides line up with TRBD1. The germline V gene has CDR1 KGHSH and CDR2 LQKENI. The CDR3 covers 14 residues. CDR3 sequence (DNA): TGTGCCAGCTCACCATCGGTTAAGGATTGGACAGGGCATTTC. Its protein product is CASSPSVKDWTGHF.

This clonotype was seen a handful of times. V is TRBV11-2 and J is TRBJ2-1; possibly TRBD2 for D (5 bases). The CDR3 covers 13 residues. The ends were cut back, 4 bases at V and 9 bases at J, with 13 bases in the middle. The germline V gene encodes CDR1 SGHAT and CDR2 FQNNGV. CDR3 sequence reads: CASSYDSEGEQFF. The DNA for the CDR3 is TGTGCCAGCAGCTACGATAGCGAGGGTGAGCAGTTCTTC.

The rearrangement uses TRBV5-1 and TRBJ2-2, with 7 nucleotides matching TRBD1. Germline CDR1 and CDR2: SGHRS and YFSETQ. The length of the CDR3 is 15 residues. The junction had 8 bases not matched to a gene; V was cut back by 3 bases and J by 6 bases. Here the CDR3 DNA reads TGCGCCAGCAGCTCGGGACAGTCCGGTGCCGGGGAGCTGTTTTTT. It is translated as CASSSGQSGAGELFF.

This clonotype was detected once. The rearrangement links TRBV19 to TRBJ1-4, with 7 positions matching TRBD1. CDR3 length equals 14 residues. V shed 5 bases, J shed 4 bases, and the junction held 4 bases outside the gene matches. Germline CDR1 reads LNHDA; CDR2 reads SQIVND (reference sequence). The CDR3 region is CASSWDSRNEKLFF. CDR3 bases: TGTGCCAGTAGTTGGGACAGCCGTAATGAAAAACTGTTTTTT.

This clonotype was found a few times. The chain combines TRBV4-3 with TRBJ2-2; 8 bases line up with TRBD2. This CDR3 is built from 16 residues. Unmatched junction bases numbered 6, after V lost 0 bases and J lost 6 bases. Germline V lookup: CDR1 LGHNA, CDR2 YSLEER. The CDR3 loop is CASSQDPGGGAGELFF. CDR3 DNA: TGCGCCAGCAGCCAAGATCCGGGAGGGGGTGCCGGGGAGCTGTTTTTT.

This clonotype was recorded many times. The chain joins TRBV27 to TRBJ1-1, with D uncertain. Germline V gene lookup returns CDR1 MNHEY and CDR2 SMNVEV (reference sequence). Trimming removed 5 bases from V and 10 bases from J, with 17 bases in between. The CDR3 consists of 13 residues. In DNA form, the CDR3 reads TGTGCCAGCAGTCCAAACCCTACAGTTTCAGCTTTCTTT. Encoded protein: CASSPNPTVSAFF.

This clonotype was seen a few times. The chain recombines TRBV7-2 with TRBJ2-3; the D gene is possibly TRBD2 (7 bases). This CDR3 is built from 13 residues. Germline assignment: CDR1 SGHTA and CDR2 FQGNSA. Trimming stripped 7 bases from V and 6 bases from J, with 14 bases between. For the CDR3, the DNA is TGTGCCAGCATGGGGGGGCCGTATGATACGCAGTATTTT. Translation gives CASMGGPYDTQYF.

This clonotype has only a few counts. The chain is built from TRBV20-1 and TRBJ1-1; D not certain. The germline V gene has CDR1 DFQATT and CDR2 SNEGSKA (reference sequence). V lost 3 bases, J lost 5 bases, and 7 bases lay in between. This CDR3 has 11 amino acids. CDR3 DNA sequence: TGCAGTGCTAGTCATCCGACTGAAGCTTTCTTT. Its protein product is CSASHPTEAFF.

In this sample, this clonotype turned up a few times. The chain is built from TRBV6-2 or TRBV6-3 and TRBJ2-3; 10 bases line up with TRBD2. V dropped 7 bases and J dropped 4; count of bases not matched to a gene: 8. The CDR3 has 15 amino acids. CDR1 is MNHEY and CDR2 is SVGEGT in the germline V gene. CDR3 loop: CASTRAGGPADTQYF. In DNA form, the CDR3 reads TGTGCCAGCACCAGAGCGGGAGGGCCCGCAGATACGCAGTATTTT.

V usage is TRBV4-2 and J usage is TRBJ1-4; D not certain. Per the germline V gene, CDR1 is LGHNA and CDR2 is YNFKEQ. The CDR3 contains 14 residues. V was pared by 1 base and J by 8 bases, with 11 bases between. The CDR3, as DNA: TGTGCCAGCAGCCAAGGTAGGAAGGAGGAAAAACTGTTTTTT. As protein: CASSQGRKEEKLFF.

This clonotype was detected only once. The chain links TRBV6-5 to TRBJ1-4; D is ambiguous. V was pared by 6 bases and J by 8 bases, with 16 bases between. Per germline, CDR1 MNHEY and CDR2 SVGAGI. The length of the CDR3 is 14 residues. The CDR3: CASRRRVGKEKLFF. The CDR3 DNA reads TGTGCCAGCAGAAGACGGGTTGGAAAGGAAAAACTGTTTTTT.

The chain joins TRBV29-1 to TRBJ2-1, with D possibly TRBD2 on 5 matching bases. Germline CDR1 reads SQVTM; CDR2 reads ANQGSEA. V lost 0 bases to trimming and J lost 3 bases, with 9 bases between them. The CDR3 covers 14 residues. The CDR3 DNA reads TGCAGCGTTGAAGAGCCGGGGAACTACAATGAGCAGTTCTTC. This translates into CSVEEPGNYNEQFF.

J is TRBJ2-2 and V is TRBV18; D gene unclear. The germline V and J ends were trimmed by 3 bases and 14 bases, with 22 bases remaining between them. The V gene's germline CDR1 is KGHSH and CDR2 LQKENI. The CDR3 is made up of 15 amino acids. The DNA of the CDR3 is TGTGCCAGCTCACCGACCCTCCTACCACCCAGAGATCTGTTTTTT. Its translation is CASSPTLLPPRDLFF.